This T cell receptor beta chain was identified during a study of T cell responses to AZD1222 COVID-19 vaccine. Study background: Timing groups of about 4 and about 12 weeks for second doses were pooled.

Study-level points and caveats: Donors in the cohort were predominantly white British and more often female, and clonal diversity was possibly underestimated.

The CDR3 covers 14 residues. The germline V and J ends were trimmed by 0 bases and 7 bases, with 10 bases remaining between them. CDR1 LNHNV and CDR2 YYDKDF come from the germline V gene (reference sequence). Generated by immunoSEQ multiplex PCR, the TCRdb table keeps only in-frame clones and is missing some. Altogether fewer than 200,000 clones are present, around 92% being singletons, with the ten largest covering about 10%. On this clone: The antigen remains undetermined.

The source of this sequence is an adult in good health. This sample comprised peripheral blood, obtained on day 0 of AZD1222 vaccination. The J gene is TRBJ1-5, the V gene TRBV15; D is perhaps TRBD1 (6 bases). The CDR3 spells CATSRDRGLQPQHF. The DNA for the CDR3 is TGTGCCACCAGCAGAGATAGGGGGTTACAGCCCCAGCATTTT.